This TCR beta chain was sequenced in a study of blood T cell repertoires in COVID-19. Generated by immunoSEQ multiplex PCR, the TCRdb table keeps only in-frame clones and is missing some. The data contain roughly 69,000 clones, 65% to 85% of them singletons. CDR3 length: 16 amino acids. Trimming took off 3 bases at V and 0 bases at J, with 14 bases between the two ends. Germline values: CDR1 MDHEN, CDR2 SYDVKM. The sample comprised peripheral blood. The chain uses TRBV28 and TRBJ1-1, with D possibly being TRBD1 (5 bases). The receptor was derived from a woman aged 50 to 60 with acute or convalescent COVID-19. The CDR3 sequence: CASSFLQARLNTEAFF. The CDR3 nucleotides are TGTGCCAGCAGTTTCCTACAGGCCCGATTGAACACTGAAGCTTTCTTT.